Following are 14 T cell receptor beta chains from one sample sequenced in a study of T cells after yellow fever vaccination. TCRdb itself ran the 5' RACE reads through MiXCR, one entry per CDR3 protein. Of 300,000 to 350,000 distinct CDR3 sequences in the sample, 3% to 4.5% were seen once. Specimen: PBMCs, collected 5 days after the yellow fever booster vaccination. The receptors were sampled from a young man who received the YFV17D yellow fever vaccine.

This clonotype turned up a few times. The rearrangement links TRBV27 to TRBJ1-3, with D perhaps matching TRBD1 (6 bases). The CDR3 is made up of 14 amino acids. Germline lookup yields CDR1 MNHEY and CDR2 SMNVEV (reference sequence). Trimming left V 6 bases short and J 8 bases short, with 17 bases between. The CDR3 sequence is CASRQGGQRHTIYF. The CDR3 DNA reads as TGTGCCAGCAGACAAGGGGGGCAGCGGCACACCATATATTTT.

J is TRBJ1-5 and V is TRBV20-1, with D maybe TRBD1 (5 bases). Germline CDR1 DFQATT, CDR2 SNEGSKA (reference sequence). The length of the CDR3 is 15 residues. V lost 3 bases and J lost 3, with 15 bases in between. Here the CDR3 DNA reads TGCAGTGCTAGTGGAGGGGCTGAGAACAATCAGCCCCAGCATTTT. Protein sequence: CSASGGAENNQPQHF.

This sequence joins TRBV24-1 and TRBJ2-1, with TRBD1 matching over 10 bases. The V gene end was trimmed by 3 bases and the J gene end by 8 bases; junction bases not matched to a gene: 3. The CDR3 is made up of 14 amino acids. Germline V gene lookup returns CDR1 KGHDR and CDR2 SFDVKD. The CDR3 sequence: CATSDPDRGHEQFF. The CDR3 nucleotides read TGTGCCACCAGTGATCCCGACAGGGGGCATGAGCAGTTCTTC.

The chain uses TRBV28 and TRBJ1-1, with D possibly being TRBD1 (5 bases). Germline CDR1 is MDHEN and CDR2 is SYDVKM. The CDR3 is 15 residues long. The ends were cut back, 5 bases at V and 3 bases at J, with 16 bases in the middle. As DNA, the CDR3 is TGTGCCAGCAGTCTCCCGGCAGCGGGGCACACTGAAGCTTTCTTT. It translates to CASSLPAAGHTEAFF. Together with reference TRBV28 and TRBJ1-1, the CDR3 gives the full variable domain: DVKVTQSSRYLVKRTGEKVFLECVQDMDHENMFWYRQDPGLGLRLIYFSYDVKMKEKGDIPEGYSVSREKKERFSLILESASTNQTSMYLCASSLPAAGHTEAFFGQGTRLTVV.

This clonotype was observed many times. The J gene is TRBJ1-4, the V gene TRBV7-9; D remains ambiguous. This CDR3 contains 15 residues. Germline CDR1 is SEHNR and CDR2 is FQNEAQ (reference sequence). V was pared by 3 bases and J by 4 bases, with 12 bases between. CDR3 sequence reads: CASSLYTAGNEKLFF. In DNA form, the CDR3 reads TGTGCCAGCAGCTTGTACACCGCCGGTAATGAAAAACTGTTTTTT.

This chain's CDR3 is CASSSLATATDTQYF. CDR3 in DNA: TGCGCCAGCAGCTCATTAGCTACAGCGACAGATACGCAGTATTTT. The J gene is TRBJ2-3, the V gene TRBV5-1; D is ambiguous. V lost 3 bases and J lost 3, with 14 bases in between. Germline loops: CDR1 SGHRS, CDR2 YFSETQ. The CDR3 contains 15 residues.

The V gene is TRBV6-2 or TRBV6-3, the J gene TRBJ1-6; D gene ambiguous. CDR1 and CDR2 (germline): MNHEY, SVGEGT. The CDR3 sequence is 14 residues long. Trimming took off 0 bases at V and 10 bases at J, with 10 bases between the two ends. The DNA for the CDR3 is TGTGCCAGCAGTTACTCGGGGATCGGCTCACCCCTCCACTTT. It codes for CASSYSGIGSPLHF.

This clonotype was seen more than once but under ten times. V is TRBV6-6 and J is TRBJ2-5, with D possibly being TRBD2 (5 bases). V lost 4 bases and J lost 4, with 13 bases in between. The CDR3 is 14 residues long. In germline, CDR1 is MNHNY, CDR2 SVGAGI (reference sequence). In nucleotides, the CDR3 is TGTGCCAGCAGTTCCGCCCGAGGGCGAGAGACCCAGTACTTC. Protein sequence: CASSSARGRETQYF.

This clonotype was seen at least ten times. The chain employs TRBV18 and TRBJ1-5; D unresolved. Trimming took off 3 bases at V and 2 bases at J, with 5 bases between the two ends. Per the germline V gene, CDR1 is KGHSH and CDR2 is LQKENI. This CDR3 has 13 amino acids. The chain's CDR3 is CASSPGGNQPQHF. CDR3 nucleotides: TGTGCCAGCTCACCGGGAGGCAATCAGCCCCAGCATTTT.

The chain combines TRBV27 with TRBJ1-5; D gene uncertain. The CDR3 length is 16 residues. Germline V lookup: CDR1 MNHEY, CDR2 SMNVEV (reference sequence). Trimming took 3 bases from V and 0 from J, leaving 12 bases between them. The CDR3 loop is CASSLKGGDSNQPQHF. The CDR3, as DNA: TGTGCCAGCAGTTTGAAGGGCGGTGATAGCAATCAGCCCCAGCATTTT.

This clonotype was seen many times. The chain combines TRBV5-1 with TRBJ2-1; 13 bases line up with TRBD2. Trimming removed 3 bases from V and 1 base from J; junction bases left unmatched: 4. This CDR3 is built from 17 residues. CDR1 is SGHRS and CDR2 is YFSETQ in the germline V gene. The CDR3 spells CASSSGLAGVSYNEQFF. The CDR3 region has the DNA TGCGCCAGCAGCTCCGGACTAGCGGGGGTGTCCTACAATGAGCAGTTCTTC.

The chain couples TRBV11-1 to TRBJ1-6; TRBD1 matches at 8 bases. Germline V CDR1 and CDR2: SGHAT, FQDESV (reference sequence). V lost 0 bases to trimming and J lost 10 bases; unmatched junction nucleotides: 5. CDR3 length: 15 residues. CDR3 bases: TGTGCCAGCAGCTTAGCCCACAGGGGGTTCTCACCCCTCCACTTT. Amino acids: CASSLAHRGFSPLHF.

The chain employs TRBV21-1 and TRBJ2-1; the table's D call TRBD1 went unverified against the DNA. TRBV21-1 constitutes a pseudogene. This CDR3 contains 13 residues. CDR3 sequence reads: CASSDRQYNEQFF. CDR3 coding DNA: TGTGCCAGCAGCGACCGACAGTACAATGAGCAGTTCTTC.

The sample holds a few counts of this clonotype. This chain connects TRBV10-3 to TRBJ2-2; D remains unclear. Trimming cost V 2 bases and J 0 bases, with 7 bases left between them. The germline CDR1 and CDR2 sequences are ENHRY and SYGVKD. The CDR3 runs 15 residues. Here the CDR3 reads CAISEGSANTGELFF. CDR3 sequence (DNA): TGTGCCATCAGTGAGGGATCCGCGAACACCGGGGAGCTGTTTTTT.